These 3 T cell receptor beta chains were all obtained from the same sample, sequenced in a study of shared clonotypes between healthy human individuals. TCRdb's copy holds only in-frame clones and misses some; the assay was immunoSEQ multiplex PCR. The profile shows roughly 400,000 clones, about 97% of them singletons. The sample was memory CD8+ T cells sorted from blood. Subset denoted: CD45RO+ cells pooled with CCR7-negative TemRA cells. The receptors derive from a man aged 30 to 39 in good health.

The V gene is TRBV7-2, the J gene TRBJ2-7; 8 nucleotides line up with TRBD2. Unmatched junction bases numbered 3, after V lost 3 bases and J lost 2 bases. Per the germline V gene, CDR1 is SGHTA and CDR2 is FQGNSA. The CDR3 has 14 amino acids. CDR3 DNA sequence: TGTGCCAGCAGCTTTTCGGGAGGGCCCTACGAGCAGTACTTC. Amino acid sequence: CASSFSGGPYEQYF.

In this sample, this clone turned up once. The CDR3 loop is CASSLSGRSTGELFF. In DNA form, the CDR3 reads TGTGCCAGCAGTTTATCTGGGAGAAGCACCGGGGAGCTGTTTTTT. The chain joins TRBV28 to TRBJ2-2, with D possibly matching TRBD2 (5 bases). Germline V gene lookup returns CDR1 MDHEN and CDR2 SYDVKM. V was cut by 1 base and J by 4 bases, with 10 bases left in between. This CDR3 is built from 15 residues.

The chain carries TRBV27 and TRBJ2-1; 7 bases agree with TRBD2. CDR1 and CDR2 (germline): MNHEY, SMNVEV (reference sequence). The CDR3 has 13 residues. J lost 2 bases, V lost 10 bases, and 5 bases had no gene match. CDR3 amino acids: CATWDYTYNEQFF. Written as DNA, the CDR3 is TGTGCCACCTGGGACTATACCTACAATGAGCAGTTCTTC.